This T cell receptor beta chain was found in a study of blood T cell repertoires in COVID-19. In the study overall: The United States, Italy and Spain supplied acute and convalescent COVID-19 samples. PBMCs, B-cell-depleted T cells, or T cells provided the cDNA or gDNA that made up the material.

Germline CDR1 reads SGHAT; CDR2 reads FQNNGV. The CDR3 is 18 residues long. J gave up 1 base and V 8 bases, and 18 bases lay outside the gene matches. Per the original data handling: Reference gene primer amplification gave nucleated cell count estimates. The method was immunoSEQ multiplex PCR; TCRdb's version includes in-frame clones alone and lacks a portion of them. Clone size and V and J calls were adopted from that table, with D and trimming inferred from the DNA. This table has around 67,000 clones, about 87% appearing once. The receptor was derived from a man in his fifties with active COVID-19. This chain uses TRBV11-2 with TRBJ2-5; TRBD1 matches at 8 bases. The sequenced material came from peripheral blood. CDR3 bases: TGTGCCAGCCGACTGTCACCAAACCGACAGGGGACCCAAGAGACCCAGTACTTC. Encoded protein: CASRLSPNRQGTQETQYF.